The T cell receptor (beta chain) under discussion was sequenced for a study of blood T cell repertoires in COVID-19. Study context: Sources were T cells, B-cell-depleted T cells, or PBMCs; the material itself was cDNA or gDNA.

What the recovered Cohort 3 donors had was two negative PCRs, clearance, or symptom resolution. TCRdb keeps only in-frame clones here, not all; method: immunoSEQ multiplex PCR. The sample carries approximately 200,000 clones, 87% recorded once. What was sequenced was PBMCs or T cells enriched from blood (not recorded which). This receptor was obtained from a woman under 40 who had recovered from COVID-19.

CDR3 in amino acids: CASNLQGSVAEAFF. CDR3 bases: TGTGCCAGCAACCTACAGGGGTCCGTCGCTGAAGCTTTCTTT. The genes are TRBV25-1 and TRBJ1-1; 7 bases agree with TRBD1. V trimming: 7 bases; J trimming: 6 bases; junction bases outside the gene matches: 11. The CDR3 runs 14 residues. Germline V lookup: CDR1 MGHDK, CDR2 SYGVNS.